This T cell receptor (beta chain) was sequenced in a study of graft-versus-host responses after intestinal transplantation. Study at large: Among the recipients, transplants were multivisceral, liver-intestinal, or isolated intestinal. Induction with anti-thymocyte globulin, then tacrolimus and steroids for about 3 years, was given to all recipients. Overall study findings and caveats: Association was observed between peak circulating GvH clone levels and early post-transplant HvG declines. The recipient marrow held GvH clones, and some of them showed up first in ileum or blood.

Some clones are missing from TCRdb's copy, which holds only in-frame ones; the method was immunoSEQ multiplex PCR. The repertoire holds about 90,000 clones, around 93% seen once, with 1.1% in the top ten. In the case of this clone: The antigen remains undetermined.

Germline CDR1 reads SGHTA; CDR2 reads FQGTGA. Deletions cut 2 bases from V and 8 bases from J, with 10 bases between. The CDR3 has 13 amino acids. The J gene is TRBJ2-1, the V gene TRBV7-3, with D possibly matching TRBD2 (5 bases). The sample here was unstimulated CD8+ T cells sorted from spleen or lymph node cells, taken before transplant. This clonotype was obtained from a human donor who was the organ donor for an intestinal transplant. The CDR3 nucleotides are TGTGCCAGCAGCTTAGGGGAGTGGGATGAGCAGTTCTTC. Translated: CASSLGEWDEQFF.